This TCR beta chain stems from a study of T cell responses to AZD1222 COVID-19 vaccine. The study, taken as a whole, reports: Every sample of the repertoires postdated the peak T cell response.

Looked up from germline, CDR1 is SGDLS and CDR2 is YYNGEE. There are 12 residues in the CDR3. V was trimmed by 0 bases and J by 4 bases, leaving 2 bases between them. Clones were sequenced by immunoSEQ multiplex PCR, and TCRdb holds only the in-frame ones, with some missing. The sample consists of around 70,000 clones, roughly 90% of them appearing once. About this clone: What it binds is not known.

This receptor was obtained from an adult in good health. Material: peripheral blood, obtained on day 0 of AZD1222 vaccination. The chain joins TRBV9 to TRBJ2-1; no clear D. Here the CDR3 reads CASSVGYNEQFF. The DNA for the CDR3 is TGTGCCAGCAGCGTAGGTTACAATGAGCAGTTCTTC.